Listed below are T cell receptor beta chains from one sample, sequenced in a study of T cell responses to AZD1222 COVID-19 vaccine. TCRdb's copy holds only in-frame clones and misses some; the assay was immunoSEQ multiplex PCR. The data contain tens of thousands of clones, more than 75% of them singletons. Sequencing used peripheral blood, obtained on day 0 of AZD1222 vaccination. These receptors were collected from an adult in good health. CDR3s include the opening cysteine and the closing phenylalanine or tryptophan. The D gene is left open where the match is weak. Only some rows state a clone size, as once, few, many or a class for expanded clones.

d_gene,v_gene,abundance,j_gene,CDR3aa,CDR3nt
TRBD1,TRBV11-1,.,TRBJ1-1,CASSLDRGRTEAFF,TGTGCCAGCAGCTTGGACAGGGGGCGAACTGAAGCTTTCTTT
TRBD1,TRBV6-5,.,TRBJ1-5,CASSQDRGLNQPQHF,TGTGCCAGCAGCCAGGACAGGGGGCTAAATCAGCCCCAGCATTTT
TRBD1,TRBV28,.,TRBJ2-7,CASSLQGVAYEQYF,TGTGCCAGCAGTTTGCAGGGGGTGGCTTACGAGCAGTACTTC
.,TRBV4-2,.,TRBJ2-5,CASSQVAGTGETQYF,TGTGCCAGCAGCCAAGTCGCAGGGACCGGGGAGACCCAGTACTTC
TRBD1,TRBV20-1,.,TRBJ1-1,CSASGGTEAFF,TGCAGTGCTTCAGGGGGAACTGAAGCTTTCTTT
.,TRBV5-1,.,TRBJ1-1,CASSWGTSTEAFF,TGCGCCAGCAGCTGGGGGACCAGCACTGAAGCTTTCTTT
TRBD1,TRBV2,few,TRBJ1-5,CASSGQGVGNQPQHF,TGTGCCAGCAGCGGACAGGGGGTAGGAAATCAGCCCCAGCATTTT
TRBD1,TRBV27,.,TRBJ2-5,CASSSLGTGVGETQYF,TGTGCCAGCAGCTCATTGGGGACAGGGGTTGGAGAGACCCAGTACTTC
.,TRBV19,.,TRBJ1-5,CASHGTRGSYSNQPQHF,TGTGCCAGCCACGGGACAAGGGGGAGCTATAGCAATCAGCCCCAGCATTTT
.,TRBV15,.,TRBJ1-5,CATSRDPWGNQPQHF,TGTGCCACCAGCAGAGATCCCTGGGGGAATCAGCCCCAGCATTTT
.,TRBV28,.,TRBJ1-5,CASSFLVGTPDSNQPQHF,TGTGCCAGCAGTTTCCTCGTAGGGACCCCCGATAGCAATCAGCCCCAGCATTTT
.,TRBV27,.,TRBJ2-1,CASRPAVSSYNEQFF,TGTGCCAGCCGTCCGGCGGTGAGCTCCTACAATGAGCAGTTCTTC
.,TRBV12-3/TRBV12-4,few,TRBJ1-6,CASSLTGEGPLHF,TGTGCCAGCAGTTTAACTGGGGAAGGACCCCTCCACTTT
.,TRBV5-1,.,TRBJ1-2,CASSGENYGYTF,TGCGCCAGCAGCGGAGAAAACTATGGCTACACCTTC
TRBD1,TRBV6-5,.,TRBJ1-1,CASSYGTGGIAEAFF,TGTGCCAGCAGTTACGGGACAGGGGGCATCGCTGAAGCTTTCTTT
TRBD2,TRBV28,.,TRBJ2-7,CASSKTGGPPYEQYF,TGTGCCAGCAGTAAGACGGGAGGCCCCCCTTACGAGCAGTACTTC
TRBD1,TRBV11-2,.,TRBJ1-1,CASSLGQGDEAFF,TGTGCCAGCAGCTTGGGACAGGGAGATGAAGCTTTCTTT
.,TRBV15,.,TRBJ2-1,CATSRGRQISYNEQFF,TGTGCCACCAGCAGAGGCCGACAGATCTCCTACAATGAGCAGTTCTTC
.,TRBV18,once,TRBJ2-2,CASSPSANTGELFF,TGTGCCAGCTCACCGAGCGCGAACACCGGGGAGCTGTTTTTT
.,TRBV7-9,.,TRBJ1-1,CASSLVQGNTEAFF,TGTGCCAGCAGCTTAGTCCAAGGGAACACTGAAGCTTTCTTT
.,TRBV5-1,.,TRBJ1-1,CASSSDLPGTEAFF,TGCGCCAGCAGCTCCGACCTCCCGGGCACTGAAGCTTTCTTT
.,TRBV5-1,.,TRBJ1-3,CASSLGDTGNTIYF,TGCGCCAGCAGCTTGGGGGATACTGGAAACACCATATATTTT
TRBD1,TRBV9,.,TRBJ1-1,CASSVEEAGTGPTEAFF,TGTGCCAGCAGCGTAGAAGAGGCGGGGACAGGGCCCACTGAAGCTTTCTTT
TRBD1,TRBV6-5,.,TRBJ1-5,CASSLQGADQPQHF,TGTGCCAGCAGCCTCCAGGGGGCGGATCAGCCCCAGCATTTT
.,TRBV6-6,.,TRBJ1-5,CASKNDGHSNQPQHF,TGTGCCAGCAAGAACGACGGACATAGCAATCAGCCCCAGCATTTT
.,TRBV29-1,.,TRBJ2-7,CSVVPGQQYEQYF,TGCAGCGTTGTTCCTGGACAGCAATACGAGCAGTACTTC
.,TRBV6-5,.,TRBJ1-3,CASSIDSVSGNTIYF,TGTGCCAGCAGTATCGACAGCGTCTCTGGAAACACCATATATTTT
.,TRBV3-1/TRBV3-2,.,TRBJ1-6,CASSSSGQLNNSPLHF,TGTGCCAGCAGCTCCAGCGGACAGCTCAATAATTCACCCCTCCACTTT
TRBD2,TRBV28,.,TRBJ2-5,CAIAMGGAGGQETQYF,TGTGCCATCGCAATGGGGGGGGCGGGAGGTCAAGAGACCCAGTACTTC
.,TRBV13,.,TRBJ1-6,CASTQMSGRSYSPLHF,TGTGCCAGCACCCAAATGAGTGGCAGGAGCTATTCACCCCTCCACTTT
.,TRBV7-3,.,TRBJ1-2,CASSPGVTTPLGYTF,TGTGCCAGCAGCCCCGGGGTTACCACTCCCCTCGGCTACACCTTC
.,TRBV7-9,.,TRBJ2-6,CASKDRAGGANVLTF,TGTGCCAGCAAAGATAGGGCCGGGGGGGCCAACGTCCTGACTTTC
.,TRBV10-1,.,TRBJ1-3,CASSERTDLGNTIYF,TGCGCCAGCAGTGAGAGGACAGACCTTGGAAACACCATATATTTT
TRBD1,TRBV6-5,.,TRBJ2-7,CASGDRSYEQYF,TGTGCCAGTGGGGACAGATCTTACGAGCAGTACTTC
.,TRBV5-1,.,TRBJ2-2,CASSPAVGGTGELFF,TGCGCCAGCAGCCCGGCGGTCGGCGGAACCGGGGAGCTGTTTTTT
.,TRBV7-3,.,TRBJ2-5,CASSLTGGQIEETQYF,TGTGCCAGCAGCTTAACCGGCGGGCAGATAGAAGAGACCCAGTACTTC
.,TRBV6-4,few,TRBJ2-1,CASSDSGSKQFF,TGTGCCAGCAGTGACTCCGGGTCCAAGCAGTTCTTC
TRBD2,TRBV5-1,.,TRBJ2-7,CASSFSGRRYEQYF,TGCGCCAGCAGCTTTAGCGGGAGGAGATACGAGCAGTACTTC
.,TRBV4-1,.,TRBJ1-2,CASSQEWRGRGYGYTF,TGCGCCAGCAGCCAAGAATGGAGGGGCAGAGGGTATGGCTACACCTTC
.,TRBV5-1,few,TRBJ2-1,CASSLGLANNEQFF,TGCGCCAGCAGCTTGGGGCTAGCTAACAATGAGCAGTTCTTC
.,TRBV9,.,TRBJ1-4,CASSVAGQSNEKLFF,TGTGCCAGCAGCGTAGCGGGCCAGAGCAATGAAAAACTGTTTTTT